These T cell receptor beta chains were read from a single sample in a study of shared clonotypes between healthy human individuals. Only in-frame clones appear in the TCRdb table, and some are missing; sequencing was by immunoSEQ multiplex PCR. Of about 1,900,000 clones in the sample, about 95% were seen once. Input material: naive CD8+ T cells sorted from blood. All receptors come from a man aged 18 to 35 in good health. CDR3s include the opening cysteine and the closing phenylalanine or tryptophan. Fields, in order: CDR3 protein, CDR3 DNA, clone size, V gene, J gene, D gene. A D gene is named only where the DNA matches it firmly. The size field is filled for only some rows; it gives once, few, many or a size class.

CASSDSWDTTNGYTF	TGTGCCAGCAGTGACTCGTGGGACACCACTAATGGCTACACCTTC	-	TRBV6-4	TRBJ1-2	-
CASSVPDSNQPQHF	TGTGCCAGTAGTGTCCCTGATAGCAATCAGCCCCAGCATTTT	-	TRBV19	TRBJ1-5	-
CASSDLGQGRSPLHF	TGTGCCAGCAGTGACTTGGGACAGGGTCGATCACCCCTCCACTTT	-	TRBV6-4	TRBJ1-6	TRBD1
CASSTHDLQGAREKLFF	TGTGCCAGCAGCACCCACGATCTACAGGGGGCTCGGGAAAAACTGTTTTTT	-	TRBV11-2	TRBJ1-4	TRBD1
CASSFSVGEAGVLEQFF	TGTGCCAGCAGTTTCTCGGTGGGGGAAGCGGGAGTCCTTGAGCAGTTCTTC	-	TRBV27	TRBJ2-1	TRBD2
CASSLGDSKSSYNSPLHF	TGTGCCAGCAGCTTAGGGGACTCCAAGAGCTCCTATAATTCACCCCTCCACTTT	-	TRBV7-4	TRBJ1-6	-
CASSGGPSRPEAFF	TGTGCCAGCAGTGGGGGGCCTTCCCGCCCTGAAGCTTTCTTT	few	TRBV2	TRBJ1-1	-
CASSPTRTGGESGEQYF	TGTGCCAGCAGTCCGACCCGAACAGGGGGCGAGTCGGGCGAGCAGTACTTC	-	TRBV27	TRBJ2-7	TRBD1
CASSPSGGEFYNEQFF	TGTGCCAGCAGCCCGAGCGGGGGAGAGTTCTACAATGAGCAGTTCTTC	-	TRBV27	TRBJ2-1	TRBD2
CATQHLNTEAFF	TGTGCCACCCAACATCTGAACACTGAAGCTTTCTTT	-	TRBV15	TRBJ1-1	-
CASSADRTGRTDTQYF	TGTGCCAGCAGTGCGGACAGGACTGGAAGGACAGATACGCAGTATTTT	once	TRBV27	TRBJ2-3	TRBD1
CASSYGGQNQPQHF	TGTGCCAGCAGTTACGGGGGACAGAATCAGCCCCAGCATTTT	-	TRBV6-5	TRBJ1-5	TRBD1
CASSDTPSSGNTIYF	TGTGCCAGCAGTGATACTCCGAGCTCTGGAAACACCATATATTTT	-	TRBV25-1	TRBJ1-3	-
CASSFWQGGDEQFF	TGTGCCAGCAGCTTTTGGCAGGGGGGCGATGAGCAGTTCTTC	-	TRBV11-2	TRBJ2-1	-
CASGQETQYF	TGTGCCAGCGGGCAAGAGACCCAGTACTTC	-	TRBV6-6	TRBJ2-5	-
CASSEPVGWTNEKLFF	TGTGCCAGCAGTGAACCGGTCGGGTGGACTAATGAAAAACTGTTTTTT	-	TRBV6-1	TRBJ1-4	-
CASSSLTGIYTDTQYF	TGTGCCAGCAGCTCACTAACCGGGATCTACACAGATACGCAGTATTTT	-	TRBV7-6	TRBJ2-3	-
CASSVELRADYGYTF	TGTGCCAGCAGCGTAGAGCTGCGAGCAGACTATGGCTACACCTTC	-	TRBV9	TRBJ1-2	-
CASSFLTKSSYNEQFF	TGTGCCAGCAGTTTCCTGACAAAGAGCTCCTACAATGAGCAGTTCTTC	-	TRBV28	TRBJ2-1	-
CASSELGQGATEAFF	TGCGCCAGCAGCGAACTAGGGCAGGGGGCCACTGAAGCTTTCTTT	-	TRBV4-1	TRBJ1-1	TRBD1
CASSQAIRLEHEQYF	TGCGCCAGCAGCCAAGCAATCCGACTAGAGCACGAGCAGTACTTC	-	TRBV4-1	TRBJ2-7	-
CASSRPGTGVWDAADTQYF	TGTGCCAGCAGCCGACCAGGGACAGGGGTTTGGGATGCGGCAGATACGCAGTATTTT	-	TRBV28	TRBJ2-3	TRBD1
CASSLAWQGDEQYF	TGTGCCAGCAGCTTAGCGTGGCAGGGGGACGAGCAGTACTTC	-	TRBV7-8	TRBJ2-7	TRBD1
CASSSSTGQVSYEQYF	TGTGCCAGCAGTTCATCCACGGGACAGGTCTCCTACGAGCAGTACTTC	-	TRBV27	TRBJ2-7	TRBD1
CASSPDGNEQFF	TGTGCCAGCAGTCCGGACGGCAATGAGCAGTTCTTC	-	TRBV7-3	TRBJ2-1	-
CASSLTGTAYEQYF	TGTGCCAGCAGCTTAACCGGGACAGCCTACGAGCAGTACTTC	-	TRBV11-2	TRBJ2-7	TRBD1
CASSFPEGASQPQHF	TGTGCCAGCAGCTTTCCTGAGGGGGCAAGTCAGCCCCAGCATTTT	-	TRBV7-2	TRBJ1-5	TRBD1
CATSEADLSYEQYF	TGTGCCACCAGCGAGGCGGACCTATCCTACGAGCAGTACTTC	-	TRBV15	TRBJ2-7	-
CASSEYEPAADSYSGNTIYF	TGTGCCAGCAGTGAATATGAACCCGCGGCGGACAGCTACTCTGGAAACACCATATATTTT	-	TRBV6-1	TRBJ1-3	-
CASSQDPGQVSSSGNTIYF	TGCGCCAGCAGCCAAGATCCGGGACAGGTGTCGAGCTCTGGAAACACCATATATTTT	-	TRBV4-1	TRBJ1-3	TRBD1
CASSELGIGNTIYF	TGTGCCAGCAGTGAATTGGGGATTGGGAACACCATATATTTT	-	TRBV6-1	TRBJ1-3	-
CASSQAGGTEETQYF	TGTGCCAGCAGCCAGGCGGGGGGGACAGAAGAGACCCAGTACTTC	once	TRBV4-2	TRBJ2-5	TRBD2
CASSGARYNNEEQYF	TGCGCCAGCAGTGGAGCCAGGTACAATAACGAAGAGCAGTACTTC	-	TRBV10-1	TRBJ2-7	-
CASSYSRQETNYGYTF	TGTGCCAGCAGTTACTCGAGACAGGAGACTAACTATGGCTACACCTTC	-	TRBV6-5	TRBJ1-2	-
CASSQDRARDGYTF	TGCGCCAGCAGCCAAGATCGGGCCAGGGACGGCTACACCTTC	-	TRBV4-1	TRBJ1-2	-
CASSQEGERTEAFF	TGCGCCAGCAGCCAAGAGGGGGAGCGCACTGAAGCTTTCTTT	-	TRBV4-1	TRBJ1-1	-
CASSWTGERTNEKLFF	TGTGCCAGCAGCTGGACAGGGGAGCGAACTAATGAAAAACTGTTTTTT	-	TRBV13	TRBJ1-4	TRBD1
CASSLESQELFF	TGTGCCAGCAGCTTAGAGAGCCAGGAGCTGTTTTTT	-	TRBV7-6	TRBJ2-2	-
CASSLLPGQGGTEQFF	TGTGCCAGCAGTTTACTGCCGGGACAGGGGGGTACTGAGCAGTTCTTC	-	TRBV28	TRBJ2-1	TRBD1
CASSPEGSNEQFF	TGTGCCAGCAGCCCGGAGGGGTCGAATGAGCAGTTCTTC	-	TRBV7-9	TRBJ2-1	-
CASSFGASGNTIYF	TGTGCCAGCAGCTTTGGGGCCTCTGGAAACACCATATATTTT	-	TRBV5-6	TRBJ1-3	-
CASSYVASGYNEQFF	TGTGCCAGCAGTTACGTGGCTAGCGGCTACAATGAGCAGTTCTTC	-	TRBV6-5	TRBJ2-1	TRBD2
CASSEFGQPQHF	TGTGCCAGCAGTGAATTTGGTCAGCCCCAGCATTTT	-	TRBV2	TRBJ1-5	-
CASSAGQLNTEAFF	TGTGCCAGTAGTGCGGGACAATTGAACACTGAAGCTTTCTTT	-	TRBV19	TRBJ1-1	-
CASSWPTNEQYF	TGCGCCAGCAGCTGGCCTACCAACGAGCAGTACTTC	-	TRBV5-1	TRBJ2-7	-
CASSSSGGNEQFF	TGTGCCAGCAGCTCCTCTGGGGGCAATGAGCAGTTCTTC	-	TRBV7-3	TRBJ2-1	-
CASSLAGGTGELFF	TGTGCCAGCAGTCTAGCGGGAGGGACCGGGGAGCTGTTTTTT	-	TRBV6-5	TRBJ2-2	TRBD2
CAITPGFGSVSEQFF	TGTGCCATCACCCCCGGTTTTGGGAGTGTTTCTGAGCAGTTCTTC	once	TRBV10-3	TRBJ2-1	-
CSVARPNYNEQFF	TGCAGCGTTGCCAGGCCTAACTACAATGAGCAGTTCTTC	-	TRBV29-1	TRBJ2-1	-
CASSLYREEAFF	TGTGCCAGCAGCTTATACAGGGAGGAAGCTTTCTTT	-	TRBV11-2	TRBJ1-1	-
CASSDHIDRDESSGNTIYF	TGTGCCAGCAGTGACCACATTGACCGGGACGAGAGCTCTGGAAACACCATATATTTT	-	TRBV6-1	TRBJ1-3	-
CASSLEGTDYGYTF	TGCGCCAGCAGCTTGGAGGGGACGGACTATGGCTACACCTTC	-	TRBV5-1	TRBJ1-2	-
CASMEAGRTDTQYF	TGTGCCAGTATGGAGGCGGGACGTACAGATACGCAGTATTTT	-	TRBV19	TRBJ2-3	-
CASSSPSGGPSSYNEQFF	TGCGCCAGCAGCTCCCCGTCGGGCGGGCCGAGCTCCTACAATGAGCAGTTCTTC	once	TRBV5-1	TRBJ2-1	-
CASSYWGGGTEAFF	TGTGCCAGCAGTTACTGGGGCGGGGGCACTGAAGCTTTCTTT	-	TRBV6-6	TRBJ1-1	-
CASSPDQPSTDTQYF	TGTGCCAGCAGCCCCGACCAGCCCAGCACAGATACGCAGTATTTT	-	TRBV16	TRBJ2-3	-
CASSHVDRDKSYTF	TGCGCCAGCAGCCATGTAGACAGGGATAAGAGCTACACCTTC	-	TRBV4-1	TRBJ1-2	TRBD1
CAISELAVTYEQYF	TGTGCCATCAGTGAGTTGGCCGTCACCTACGAGCAGTACTTC	-	TRBV10-3	TRBJ2-7	-
CAISATGDGYTF	TGTGCCATCAGTGCTACAGGGGATGGCTACACCTTC	-	TRBV10-3	TRBJ1-2	TRBD1
CASSPRKGLGTNEKLFF	TGTGCCAGCTCACCCCGGAAGGGGTTAGGGACTAATGAAAAACTGTTTTTT	-	TRBV18	TRBJ1-4	-